This section outlines one TCR beta chain sequence together with its context. Transcripts of RNA were the source for amplifying TCR beta CDR3 regions. RT-PCR with HTBI primers came first, then second-round multiplex PCR. Each CDR3 protein is one row after TCRdb ran MiXCR on the multiplex PCR reads. Here the sample spans approximately 210,000 distinct CDR3 sequences, under 30% being singletons. The sample comes from a study of Graves' ophthalmopathy and Graves' hyperthyroidism. This TCR was sampled from a man aged 45-65 years with Graves' ophthalmopathy. Sequencing used peripheral blood.

In nucleotides, the CDR3 is TGTGCCAGCAGTAGGGCGGGTTCGAACACCGGGGAGCTGTTTTTT. Protein product: CASSRAGSNTGELFF. V usage is TRBV27 and J usage is TRBJ2-2, with D possibly being TRBD2 (5 bases). The V end was cut by 5 bases, the J end by 0 bases, with 10 bases between. Germline values: CDR1 MNHEY, CDR2 SMNVEV (reference sequence). The CDR3 consists of 15 residues.